This TCR beta chain was recorded in a study of blood T cell repertoires in COVID-19 (dated by TCRdb to about 2020). Turning to the overall study: Samples from collaborators originated in the United States, Italy and Spain and spanned both the acute and convalescent phases of COVID-19. The prospective study material was composed of cDNA or gDNA derived from T cells, B-cell-depleted T cells, or PBMCs. HLA class I and class II types, where available, came from metadata supplied by the sample provider rather than from assay-based typing. The samples were drawn from two sources: the first 160 participants of the ongoing ImmuneRACE study, and 1,200 or so subjects contributed by 6 global collaborators. The repertoires were made available in a free public database intended to serve as a resource for research on the immune response to SARS-CoV-2. A de-identified subject ID, COVID-19 status, age in years and sex were almost always included in the sample metadata. Subjects who had been exposed to COVID-19, were actively infected with it, or had recovered from it provided the deeply sampled blood TCRbeta repertoires that made up the dataset. On the study overall, not on this receptor specifically: Clinical and demographic metadata were provided uncurated, with the amount varying by source and participant.

Participants in the prospective study were enrolled through a virtual design, were aged roughly 18 to 90 years, and lived in roughly 24 United States geographic areas. In the prospective study, cohorts were assigned on the basis of participant-reported clinical history obtained from a screening survey and a study questionnaire. Recovered participants in ImmuneRACE Cohort 3 were defined by two consecutive negative NP/OP PCR tests, clearance by a healthcare professional, or resolution of symptoms. In the prospective study, mobile phlebotomists collected whole blood, serum and a nasopharyngeal or oropharyngeal swab from each participant. Additional blood draws and questionnaires over an approximately two-month period could optionally be provided by prospective study participants. Prospective study blood samples were shipped either frozen or at room temperature before DNA extraction. Remarks on this clone: The target of this receptor is not known. Its ends do not fully match the called genes, so a read error is possible.

TCRbeta CDR3 regions were amplified from genomic DNA using the immunoSEQ Assay, a bias-controlled multiplex PCR. In the paper's pipeline: The number of nucleated cells in each sample was estimated from the amplification of reference gene primers within the assay. Sequence reads were collapsed and filtered to measure the absolute abundance of every unique TCRbeta CDR3 rearrangement. For each sample, productive Simpson clonality was calculated by taking the square root of Simpson's diversity index across productive rearrangements. TCRdb provides this immuneACCESS table in a form limited to in-frame rearrangements. Some clones are lacking; in checked studies, under half of them reflect an unresolved V gene, and why the rest are absent is not known. V and J calls and clone size are those listed in that table; D and trimming were worked out from the DNA. Present in this sample are hundreds of thousands of clones, roughly nine tenths of which were seen just once. The ten largest account for under 1.3% of the sample.

Taken from cysteine to phenylalanine, the CDR3 has 13 residues. The CDR3 DNA has 39 bases and is translated from base 1. From the germline V gene, CDR1 is SGHTA and CDR2 is FQGNSA. This TCR was recovered from a woman aged 25 to 39 who had recovered from COVID-19. This sequence uses TRBV7-2 and TRBJ1-4, with TRBD1 identical over 8 junction bases. The sample was PBMCs or T cells enriched from blood (not recorded which). The DNA sequence is as follows: TGTGCCAGCAGCCTAGCAGGGGGCGGAAAACTGTTTTTT. Its coded protein is CASSLAGGGKLFF.